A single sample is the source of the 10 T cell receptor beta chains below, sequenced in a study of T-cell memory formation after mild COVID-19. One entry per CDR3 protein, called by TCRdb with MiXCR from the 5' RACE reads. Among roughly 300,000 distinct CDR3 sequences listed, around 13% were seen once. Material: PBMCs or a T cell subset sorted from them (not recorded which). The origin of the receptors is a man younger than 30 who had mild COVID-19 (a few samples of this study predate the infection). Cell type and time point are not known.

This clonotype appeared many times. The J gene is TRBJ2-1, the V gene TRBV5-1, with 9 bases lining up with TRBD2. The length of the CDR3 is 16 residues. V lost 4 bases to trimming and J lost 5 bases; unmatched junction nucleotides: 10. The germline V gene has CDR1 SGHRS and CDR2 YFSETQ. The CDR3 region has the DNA TGCGCCAGCAGCCCCACCGCGGGGGGGTCGGACAATGAGCAGTTCTTC. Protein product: CASSPTAGGSDNEQFF.

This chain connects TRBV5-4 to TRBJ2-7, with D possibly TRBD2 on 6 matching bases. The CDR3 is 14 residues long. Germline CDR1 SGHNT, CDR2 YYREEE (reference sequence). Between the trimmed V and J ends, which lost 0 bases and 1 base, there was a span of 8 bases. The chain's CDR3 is CASSLDGTSYEQYV. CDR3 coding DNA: TGTGCCAGCAGCTTGGATGGGACTTCCTACGAGCAGTACGTC.

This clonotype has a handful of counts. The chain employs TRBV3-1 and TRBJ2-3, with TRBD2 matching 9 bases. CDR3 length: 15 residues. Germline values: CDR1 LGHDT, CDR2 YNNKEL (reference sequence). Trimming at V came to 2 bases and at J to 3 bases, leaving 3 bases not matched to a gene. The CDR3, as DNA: TGTGCCAGCAGCCAAATCAGCGGGGGGACAGATACGCAGTATTTT. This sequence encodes CASSQISGGTDTQYF.

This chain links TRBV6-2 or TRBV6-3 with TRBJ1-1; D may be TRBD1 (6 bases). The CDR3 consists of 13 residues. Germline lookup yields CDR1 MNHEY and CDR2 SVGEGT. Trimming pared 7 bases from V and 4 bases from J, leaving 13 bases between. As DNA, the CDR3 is TGTGCCAGCACACAGGGCGGAGGCACTGAAGCTTTCTTT. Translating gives CASTQGGGTEAFF.

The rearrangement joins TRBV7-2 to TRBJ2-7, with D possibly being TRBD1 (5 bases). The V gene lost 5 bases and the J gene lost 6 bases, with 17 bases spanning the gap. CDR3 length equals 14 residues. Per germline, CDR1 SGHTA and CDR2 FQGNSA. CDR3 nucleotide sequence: TGTGCCAGCAGCCCAAGGGGCTTACTGGGCGAGCAGTACTTC. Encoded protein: CASSPRGLLGEQYF.

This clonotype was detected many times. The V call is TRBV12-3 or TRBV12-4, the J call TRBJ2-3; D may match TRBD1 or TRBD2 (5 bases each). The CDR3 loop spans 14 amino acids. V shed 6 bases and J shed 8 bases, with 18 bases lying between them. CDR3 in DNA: TGTGCCAGCAGCGTTGACAGCCCAAGCGGTACGCAGTATTTT. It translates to CASSVDSPSGTQYF.

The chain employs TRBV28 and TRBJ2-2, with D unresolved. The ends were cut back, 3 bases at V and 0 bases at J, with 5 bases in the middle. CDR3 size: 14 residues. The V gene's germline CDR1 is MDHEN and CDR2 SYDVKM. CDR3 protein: CASSFASNTGELFF. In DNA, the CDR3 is TGTGCCAGCAGTTTTGCCTCGAACACCGGGGAGCTGTTTTTT.

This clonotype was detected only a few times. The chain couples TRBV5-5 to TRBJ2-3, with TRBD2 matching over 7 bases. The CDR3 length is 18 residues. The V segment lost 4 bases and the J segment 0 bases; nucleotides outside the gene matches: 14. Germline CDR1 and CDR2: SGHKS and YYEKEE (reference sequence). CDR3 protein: CASSPREGKGLSTDTQYF. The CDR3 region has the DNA TGTGCCAGCAGCCCCAGGGAGGGGAAGGGTCTCAGCACAGATACGCAGTATTTT.

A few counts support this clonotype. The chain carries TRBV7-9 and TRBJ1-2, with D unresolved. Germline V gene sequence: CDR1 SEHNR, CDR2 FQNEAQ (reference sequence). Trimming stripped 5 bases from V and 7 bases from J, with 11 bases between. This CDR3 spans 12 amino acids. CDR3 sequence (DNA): TGTGCCAGCAGCGAGGACGTCTTTGGCTACACCTTC. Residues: CASSEDVFGYTF.

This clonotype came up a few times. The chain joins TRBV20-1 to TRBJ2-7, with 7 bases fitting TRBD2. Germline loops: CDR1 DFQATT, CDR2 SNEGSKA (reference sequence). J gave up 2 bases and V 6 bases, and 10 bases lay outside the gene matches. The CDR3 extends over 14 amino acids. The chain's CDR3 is CSALPGAGAYEQYV. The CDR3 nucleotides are TGCAGTGCCCTCCCCGGGGCGGGGGCCTACGAGCAGTACGTC.